This TCR beta chain comes out of a study of lung T cells in sarcoidosis with Löfgren's syndrome. Study at large: Bronchoalveolar lavage fluid in sarcoidosis accumulates CD4+ T cells. Study conclusions and caveats: Multiple Löfgren's syndrome patients reportedly shared TRAV12-1 and TRBV2 CDR3 motifs, suggesting public CD4+ TCRs. TRAV12-1 and TRBV2 were reportedly most expanded in Löfgren's patients. Paired TRAV12-1/TRBV2 TCRs showed CDR3 homology and preferential pairing.

TCRdb re-derived calls from the reads in MiXCR, one entry per CDR3 protein. Here the sample spans 6,500 to 9,500 distinct CDR3 sequences, around a fifth being singletons. Looked up from germline, CDR1 is SGHAT and CDR2 is FQNNGV. V lost 5 bases, J lost 4 bases, and 14 bases lay in between. The length of the CDR3 is 14 residues. A note on this clonotype: What it binds is not known. A much larger clonotype is one base distant, so this may be a read error.

The chain carries TRBV11-2 and TRBJ1-2; D perhaps matches TRBD1 (6 bases). Sequenced material: CD4+ T cells from bronchoalveolar lavage fluid. The TCR was taken from a human donor with sarcoidosis (Löfgren's syndrome or another form), or a control subject (not recorded which). Here the CDR3 DNA reads TGTGCCAGCAGCCCGGGGGCAGGGACCTATGGCTACACCTTC. Translated, it gives CASSPGAGTYGYTF.